The text below deals with one T cell receptor beta chain. This record comes from a study of cytomegalovirus exposure and HLA in healthy donors. With 60 Vbeta and 13 Jbeta primers, the PCR was carried out. The assay was immunoSEQ multiplex PCR, and TCRdb's table has in-frame clones only and misses some. The listing records some 120,000 clones. The ends lost 0 bases at V and 3 bases at J; junction bases unmatched: 8. Germline V CDR1 and CDR2: LNHNV, YYDKDF (reference sequence). The CDR3 runs 16 residues. V and J are TRBV15 and TRBJ2-7; 7 nucleotides align to TRBD1. The sequenced sample consisted of PBMCs. The sequence was obtained from a middle-aged man in good health and CMV-seropositive. CDR3 in amino acids: CATSRERSGGNYEQYF. For the CDR3, the DNA is TGTGCCACCAGCAGAGAGAGGTCAGGGGGAAACTACGAGCAGTACTTC.